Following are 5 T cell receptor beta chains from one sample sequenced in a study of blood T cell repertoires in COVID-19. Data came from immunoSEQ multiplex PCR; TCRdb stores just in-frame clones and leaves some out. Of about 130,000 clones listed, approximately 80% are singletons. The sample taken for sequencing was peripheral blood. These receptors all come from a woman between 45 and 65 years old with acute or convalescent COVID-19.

The CDR3 is CASRIRAAGGTREQYF. The CDR3 nucleotides read TGTGCCAGCAGGATACGGGCTGCGGGGGGAACGCGCGAGCAGTACTTC. The rearrangement uses TRBV27 and TRBJ2-7; the match to TRBD2 covers 8 bases. V gave up 6 bases and J gave up 6 bases; unmatched junction bases: 16. Germline V lookup: CDR1 MNHEY, CDR2 SMNVEV (reference sequence). CDR3 length equals 16 residues.

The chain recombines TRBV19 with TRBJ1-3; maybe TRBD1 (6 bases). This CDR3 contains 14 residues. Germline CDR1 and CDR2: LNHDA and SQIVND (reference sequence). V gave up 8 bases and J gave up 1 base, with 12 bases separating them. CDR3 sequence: CASSGRGSGNTIYF. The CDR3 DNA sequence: TGTGCCAGTTCTGGCAGGGGATCTGGAAACACCATATATTTT.

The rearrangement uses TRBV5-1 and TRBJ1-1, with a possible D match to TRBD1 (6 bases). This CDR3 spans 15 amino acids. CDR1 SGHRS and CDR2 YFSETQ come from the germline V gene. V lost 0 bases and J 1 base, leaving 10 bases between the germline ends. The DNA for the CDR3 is TGCGCCAGCAGCTTGGGAGGGGGGGCGAACACTGAAGCTTTCTTT. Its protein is CASSLGGGANTEAFF.

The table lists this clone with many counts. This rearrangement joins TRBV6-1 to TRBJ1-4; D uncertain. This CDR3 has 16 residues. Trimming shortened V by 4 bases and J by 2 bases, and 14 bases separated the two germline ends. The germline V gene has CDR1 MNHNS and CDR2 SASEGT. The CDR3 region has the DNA TGTGCCAGCAGTGCGAGTCAATTTAATACTAATGAAAAACTGTTTTTT. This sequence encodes CASSASQFNTNEKLFF.

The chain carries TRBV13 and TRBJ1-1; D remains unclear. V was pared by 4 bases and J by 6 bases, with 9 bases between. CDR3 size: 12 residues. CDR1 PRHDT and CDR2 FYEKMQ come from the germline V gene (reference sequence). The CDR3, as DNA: TGTGCCAGCAGCTCCCTGAGGTCTGAAGCTTTCTTT. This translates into CASSSLRSEAFF.